The next 12 T cell receptor beta chains were all read from a single sample in a study of T cell responses to AZD1222 COVID-19 vaccine (dated by TCRdb to 2020 to 2022). The protocol used for the library was the immunoSEQ multiplex PCR assay. The immuneACCESS repertoire file appears here via TCRdb, limited to in-frame rearrangements. These files lack a portion of the clones; in checked studies, under half of the deficit traces to unresolved V genes, and the cause of the others is not known. For this sample the table gives roughly 100,000 clones, of which roughly 90% were detected only once. The ten largest clones add up to 2.5% of the sample. In the paper's terms, the time point label means: baseline before first vaccination. Sequenced here: peripheral blood, sampled on day 0 of AZD1222 vaccination. These TCRs come from an adult in good health.

The chain combines TRBV29-1 with TRBJ2-1; D might be TRBD1 (6 bases). Germline V CDR1 and CDR2: SQVTM, ANQGSEA. V was trimmed by 7 bases and J by 6 bases, leaving 7 bases between them. The CDR3 is 10 residues long. The CDR3 nucleotides read TGCAGCGGACAGGTCAATGAGCAGTTCTTC. Residues: CSGQVNEQFF.

This chain links TRBV6-5 with TRBJ1-2; D is unclear. The CDR3 is made up of 14 amino acids. Germline V gene data show CDR1 as MNHEY and CDR2 as SVGAGI. V lost 5 bases, J lost 5 bases, and 15 bases lay in between. The CDR3: CASSTGGLPYGYTF. As DNA, the CDR3 is TGTGCCAGCAGTACCGGCGGGTTACCTTATGGCTACACCTTC.

This chain joins TRBV3-1 (or the pseudogene TRBV3-2) and TRBJ2-5, with D possibly matching TRBD2 (6 bases). Between the trimmed V and J ends, which lost 3 bases and 2 bases, there was a span of 13 bases. Germline V gene sequence: CDR1 LGHDT, CDR2 YNNKEL (reference sequence). The CDR3 consists of 15 residues. The CDR3 spells CASSHSGDRQETQYF. The DNA for the CDR3 is TGTGCCAGCAGCCATTCGGGGGATCGTCAAGAGACCCAGTACTTC.

The V gene is TRBV18, the J gene TRBJ1-5; D is perhaps TRBD1 (6 bases). The CDR3 covers 13 residues. V was shortened by 3 bases and J by 5 bases, with 8 bases between the two germline ends. Germline CDR1 reads KGHSH; CDR2 reads LQKENI. CDR3 loop: CASSPGADQPQHF. Written as DNA, the CDR3 is TGTGCCAGCTCACCGGGGGCGGATCAGCCCCAGCATTTT.

V and J are TRBV29-1 and TRBJ1-2; TRBD1 aligns across 7 bases. J was trimmed by 8 bases and V by 4 bases; bases with no gene match: 10. In germline, CDR1 is SQVTM, CDR2 ANQGSEA. This CDR3 region has 13 residues. The CDR3 DNA reads TGCAGCGTTGGGGGAGGGACAGCCTGGGGCTACACCTTC. It encodes CSVGGGTAWGYTF.

The rearrangement links TRBV27 to TRBJ2-7; D unclear. Germline V lookup: CDR1 MNHEY, CDR2 SMNVEV (reference sequence). Trimming pared 8 bases from V and 7 bases from J, leaving 15 bases between. The CDR3 totals 12 residues. The CDR3 spells CASGLLAREQYF. As DNA, the CDR3 is TGTGCCAGCGGTCTTTTGGCACGTGAGCAGTACTTC.

The chain links TRBV7-8 to TRBJ1-3; 7 bases align to TRBD1. From germline, CDR1 is SGHVS and CDR2 FQNEAQ. Trimming took 6 bases from V and 0 from J; bases not matched to a gene: 5. The CDR3 contains 15 residues. CDR3 loop: CASSQAGGSGNTIYF. The CDR3 region has the DNA TGTGCCAGCAGTCAAGCAGGGGGCTCTGGAAACACCATATATTTT.

The chain recombines TRBV9 with TRBJ1-6, with a weak D call TRBD1 (5 bases). Trimming shortened V by 4 bases and J by 9 bases, and 17 bases separated the two germline ends. Germline-derived CDR1 and CDR2 are SGDLS and YYNGEE. CDR3 length: 15 residues. Written as DNA, the CDR3 is TGTGCCAGCAGCCCCTCCCCGGGGGGAGGTTCACCCCTCCACTTT. It translates to CASSPSPGGGSPLHF.

This clone has a single count. J is TRBJ2-3 and V is TRBV7-8, with D tentatively TRBD2 (7 bases). In germline, CDR1 is SGHVS, CDR2 FQNEAQ. Trimming took 5 bases from V and 0 from J, leaving 12 bases between them. The CDR3 has 15 amino acids. CDR3 bases: TGTGCCAGCAGCCGAGGCGGGGGCAGCACAGATACGCAGTATTTT. This translates into CASSRGGGSTDTQYF. Full variable domain (rest looked up from reference TRBV7-8 and TRBJ2-3): GAGVSQSPRYKVAKRGQDVALRCDPISGHVSLFWYQQALGQGPEFLTYFQNEAQLDKSGLPSDRFFAERPEGSVSTLKIQRTQQEDSAVYLCASSRGGGSTDTQYFGPGTRLTVL.

This chain links TRBV20-1 with TRBJ2-2; the D is unclear. Trimming removed 3 bases from V and 2 bases from J, with 10 bases in between. The germline V gene has CDR1 DFQATT and CDR2 SNEGSKA (reference sequence). The CDR3 is 14 amino acids. CDR3 DNA: TGCAGTGCTAGTCCTCTGATAAACACCGGGGAGCTGTTTTTT. This codes for CSASPLINTGELFF.

The chain has TRBV6-7 and TRBJ1-1; D is unclear. TRBV6-7 is placed among ORFs of uncertain function. V dropped 1 base and J dropped 6 bases, with 15 bases sitting between them. The CDR3 has 15 residues. This CDR3 reads CASSYFRPLVAEAFF. DNA of the CDR3: TGTGCCAGCAGTTACTTTAGGCCCTTGGTGGCTGAAGCTTTCTTT.

V usage is TRBV12-3 or TRBV12-4 and J usage is TRBJ2-7; D may match TRBD1 or TRBD2 (5 bases each). This CDR3 comprises 12 residues. Between the trimmed V and J ends, which lost 6 bases and 4 bases, there was a span of 10 bases. The CDR3 nucleotides are TGTGCCAGCAGCCGGGACGGGTACGAGCAGTACTTC. This sequence encodes CASSRDGYEQYF.